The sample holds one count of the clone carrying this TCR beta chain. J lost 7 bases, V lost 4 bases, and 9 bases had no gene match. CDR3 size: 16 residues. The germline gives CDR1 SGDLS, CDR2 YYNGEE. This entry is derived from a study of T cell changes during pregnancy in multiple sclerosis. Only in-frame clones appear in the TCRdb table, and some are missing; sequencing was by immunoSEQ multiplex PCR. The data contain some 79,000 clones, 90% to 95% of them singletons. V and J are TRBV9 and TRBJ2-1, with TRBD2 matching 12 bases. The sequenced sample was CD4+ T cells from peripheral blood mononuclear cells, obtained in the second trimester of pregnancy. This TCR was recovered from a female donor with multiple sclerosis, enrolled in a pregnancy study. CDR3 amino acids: CASSPRGGLAGNEQFF. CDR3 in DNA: TGTGCCAGCAGCCCAAGAGGGGGACTAGCGGGTAATGAGCAGTTCTTC.